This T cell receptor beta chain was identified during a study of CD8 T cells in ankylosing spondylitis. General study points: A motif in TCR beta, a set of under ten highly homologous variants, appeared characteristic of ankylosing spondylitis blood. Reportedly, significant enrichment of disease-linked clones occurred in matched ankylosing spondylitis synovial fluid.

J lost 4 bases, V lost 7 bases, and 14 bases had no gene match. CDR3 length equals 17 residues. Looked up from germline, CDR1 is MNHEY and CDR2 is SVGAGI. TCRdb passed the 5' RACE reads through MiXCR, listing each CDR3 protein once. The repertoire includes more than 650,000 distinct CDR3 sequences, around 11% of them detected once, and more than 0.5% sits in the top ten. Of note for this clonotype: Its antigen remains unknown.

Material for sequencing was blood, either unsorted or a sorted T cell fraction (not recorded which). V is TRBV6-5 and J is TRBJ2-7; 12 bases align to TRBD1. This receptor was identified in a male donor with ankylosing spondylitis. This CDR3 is CASIMGQGAPEGYEQYF. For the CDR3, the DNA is TGTGCCAGCATTATGGGACAGGGGGCTCCCGAGGGGTACGAGCAGTACTTC.